Listed below are T cell receptor beta chains from one sample, sequenced in a study of cytomegalovirus exposure and HLA in healthy donors. The repertoire was sequenced with immunoSEQ multiplex PCR; TCRdb's copy has only in-frame clones and lacks some. The table shows around 78,000 clones, with about three quarters occurring only once. Specimen: PBMCs. The receptors were gathered from a woman aged 40 to 50 in good health and CMV-seropositive. Both conserved end residues are part of each CDR3. Each record gives: J gene, clone size, V gene, CDR3 protein. Rows may omit the clone size; those that give it use once, few, many or a size class.

j_call: TRBJ2-3
clone_size: NA
v_call: TRBV19
cdr3_aa: CASSSLSGTSGTDTQYF

j_call: TRBJ2-1
clone_size: NA
v_call: TRBV5-1
cdr3_aa: CASSRSLAATNNEQFF

j_call: TRBJ1-5
clone_size: once
v_call: TRBV30
cdr3_aa: CAWSASSGQPQHF

j_call: TRBJ2-2
clone_size: NA
v_call: TRBV28
cdr3_aa: CASSSEYRYTGELFF

j_call: TRBJ1-5
clone_size: once
v_call: TRBV5-1
cdr3_aa: CASSLGGVENQPQHF

j_call: TRBJ1-1
clone_size: NA
v_call: TRBV27
cdr3_aa: CASSPPGRSEAFF

j_call: TRBJ2-5
clone_size: once
v_call: TRBV4-2
cdr3_aa: CASSQSTSPGQETQYF

j_call: TRBJ1-2
clone_size: NA
v_call: TRBV27
cdr3_aa: CASSPGWVLTNYGYTF

j_call: TRBJ1-5
clone_size: NA
v_call: TRBV2
cdr3_aa: CASSEGGGGVNQPQHF

j_call: TRBJ2-1
clone_size: NA
v_call: TRBV6-6
cdr3_aa: CASSYGRPEYNEQFF

j_call: TRBJ2-3
clone_size: NA
v_call: TRBV4-2
cdr3_aa: CASSPSPGAADTQYF

j_call: TRBJ2-7
clone_size: few
v_call: TRBV30
cdr3_aa: CAWSVLAGVTHEQYF

j_call: TRBJ2-7
clone_size: NA
v_call: TRBV27
cdr3_aa: CASSPGTAVPLYEQYF

j_call: TRBJ2-5
clone_size: once
v_call: TRBV18
cdr3_aa: CASSPGLAGAETQYF

j_call: TRBJ2-2
clone_size: once
v_call: TRBV9
cdr3_aa: CASSAPSGAGTGELFF

j_call: TRBJ1-1
clone_size: many
v_call: TRBV19
cdr3_aa: CASSRGLNTEAFF

j_call: TRBJ1-2
clone_size: NA
v_call: TRBV4-1
cdr3_aa: CASSQDPATGGIYGYTF

j_call: TRBJ2-1
clone_size: NA
v_call: TRBV27
cdr3_aa: CATSRGLYNEQFF

j_call: TRBJ2-2
clone_size: NA
v_call: TRBV5-4
cdr3_aa: CASRGQGVEELFF

j_call: TRBJ2-2
clone_size: once
v_call: TRBV6-5
cdr3_aa: CASSYLEGAGELFF

j_call: TRBJ2-7
clone_size: NA
v_call: TRBV30
cdr3_aa: CAWTQVGGAGEQYF

j_call: TRBJ1-2
clone_size: NA
v_call: TRBV19
cdr3_aa: CASSIVGGDYGYTF

j_call: TRBJ1-1
clone_size: NA
v_call: TRBV5-4
cdr3_aa: CASSHGVMNTEAFF

j_call: TRBJ2-1
clone_size: NA
v_call: TRBV30
cdr3_aa: CAWRGPDYNEQFF

j_call: TRBJ1-2
clone_size: NA
v_call: TRBV7-2
cdr3_aa: CASSLDASNYGYTF